What follows are 6 T cell receptor beta chains derived from one specimen sequenced in a study of Ad26.COV2.S vaccination and SARS-CoV-2 variants (dated by TCRdb to the early 2020s). The library came from the immunoSEQ multiplex PCR assay. This immuneACCESS table, as held by TCRdb, lists in-frame sequences with V and J called but not all clones. Of the missing ones, under half trace to an unresolved V gene in checked studies; the others have no known cause. This sample has approximately 420,000 clones in its table, and approximately 87% of those were observed once. Jointly, the top ten make up less than 4.5% of the sample. The treatment or condition tag for this specimen amounts to: around 19 received Ad26.COV2.S at low or high dose, single or two shots; about 5 received placebo; per-sample allocation not given. For vaccine and placebo recipients, the sequenced repertoires came from samples collected on day 63 after the first injection.

Sequences were derived from peripheral blood, sampled in a trial of Ad26.COV2.S vaccine versus placebo. The receptors come from a person aged 18 to 65 who received the Ad26.COV2.S COVID-19 vaccine or a placebo.

The J gene is TRBJ2-7, the V gene TRBV7-2; D assignment may be TRBD1 or TRBD2 (5 bases each). Trimming took 4 bases from V and 7 from J, leaving 14 bases between them. The CDR3 consists of 13 residues. In germline, CDR1 is SGHTA, CDR2 FQGNSA. The CDR3 nucleotides read TGTGCCAGCAGCTCCAGTGGGGGATGGGAGCAGTACTTC. Its translation is CASSSSGGWEQYF.

As for this clone: The sample has other DNA sequences that encode this CDR3 too. The chain joins TRBV4-2 to TRBJ2-3; 7 bases align to TRBD2. CDR3 length: 16 amino acids. Per germline, CDR1 LGHNA and CDR2 YNFKEQ. Trimming removed 0 bases from V and 1 base from J; junction bases left unmatched: 4. The CDR3 region has the DNA TGTGCCAGCAGCCAAGACCGCGGGGGAGGCACAGATACGCAGTATTTT. This encodes CASSQDRGGGTDTQYF.

The count of this clone is one. This chain connects TRBV7-9 to TRBJ2-5, with D possibly TRBD1 on 5 matching bases. V lost 3 bases to trimming and J lost 3 bases, with 8 bases between them. CDR1 and CDR2 (germline): SEHNR, FQNEAQ (reference sequence). The CDR3 extends over 13 amino acids. The CDR3 is CASSFNRKETQYF. In DNA form, the CDR3 reads TGTGCCAGCAGCTTTAACAGGAAAGAGACCCAGTACTTC.

The rearrangement joins TRBV4-2 to TRBJ2-5; the D gene could be TRBD1 or TRBD2 (5 bases each). Trimming removed 0 bases at V and 5 bases at J, with 13 bases between. Per the germline V gene, CDR1 is LGHNA and CDR2 is YNFKEQ. The CDR3 contains 15 residues. The CDR3 is CASSQDAGALETQYF. The CDR3 DNA reads as TGTGCCAGCAGCCAAGATGCCGGGGCCTTGGAGACCCAGTACTTC.

This clone was detected a few times. The chain carries TRBV7-9 and TRBJ2-5, with D perhaps TRBD1 (6 bases). Germline CDR1 is SEHNR and CDR2 is FQNEAQ (reference sequence). The V gene lost 0 bases and the J gene lost 4 bases, with 9 bases spanning the gap. This CDR3 has 14 amino acids. The CDR3 DNA sequence: TGTGCCAGCAGCTTAGCGATGGGGGCAGAGACCCAGTACTTC. Protein product: CASSLAMGAETQYF.

The chain combines TRBV4-1 with TRBJ2-5, with D perhaps TRBD1 or TRBD2 (5 bases each). Trimming pared 1 base from V and 0 bases from J, leaving 12 bases between. Germline V gives CDR1 MGHRA, CDR2 YSYEKL. This CDR3 region has 16 residues. CDR3: CASSQVPGRHQETQYF. CDR3 DNA: TGCGCCAGCAGCCAAGTTCCGGGACGGCACCAAGAGACCCAGTACTTC.